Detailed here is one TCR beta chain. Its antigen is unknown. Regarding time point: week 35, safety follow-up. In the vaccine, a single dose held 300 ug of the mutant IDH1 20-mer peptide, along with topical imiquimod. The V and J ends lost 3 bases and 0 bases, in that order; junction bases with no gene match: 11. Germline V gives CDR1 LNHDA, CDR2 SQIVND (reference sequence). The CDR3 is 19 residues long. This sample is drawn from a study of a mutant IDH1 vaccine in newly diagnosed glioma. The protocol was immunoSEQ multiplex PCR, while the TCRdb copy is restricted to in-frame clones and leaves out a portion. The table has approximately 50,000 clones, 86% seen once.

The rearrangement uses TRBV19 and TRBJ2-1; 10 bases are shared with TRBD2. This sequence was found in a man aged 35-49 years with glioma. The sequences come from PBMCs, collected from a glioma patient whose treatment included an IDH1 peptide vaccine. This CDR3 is CASSIQGLALSSSYNEQFF. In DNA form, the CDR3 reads TGTGCCAGTAGTATTCAGGGACTAGCGCTAAGTAGCTCCTACAATGAGCAGTTCTTC.